A single sample gave rise to the 7 T cell receptor beta chains below, sequenced in a study of T cell repertoires in cytomegalovirus infection. One entry per CDR3 protein results from TCRdb running MiXCR on the reads. Of 150,000 to 200,000 distinct CDR3 sequences listed, roughly an eighth are singletons. The sample was PBMCs. Receptor source: a human donor in good health (CMV status not recorded). Some clones in this sample may be carry-over from other donors' samples.

The chain uses TRBV20-1 and TRBJ2-7; TRBD1 aligns across 10 bases. The CDR3 has 17 residues. Trimming cost V 0 bases and J 5 bases; bases outside gene matches: 13. CDR1 is DFQATT and CDR2 is SNEGSKA in the germline V gene (reference sequence). CDR3 in DNA: TGCAGTGCTAGAGATATGGAGGGGACAGGGGAGAGCGACGAGCAGTACTTC. Translation: CSARDMEGTGESDEQYF.

This clonotype was detected only a few times. This chain's CDR3 is CSGDRGRNTEAFF. DNA of the CDR3: TGCAGCGGTGACAGGGGCCGGAACACTGAAGCTTTCTTT. The J gene is TRBJ1-1, the V gene TRBV29-1, with TRBD1 matching 8 bases. V lost 7 bases to trimming and J lost 1 base; unmatched junction nucleotides: 5. The CDR3 is 13 amino acids. Germline CDR1 is SQVTM and CDR2 is ANQGSEA.

This clonotype showed up just a few times. The chain joins TRBV12-5 to TRBJ1-2; tentative D call: TRBD1 (5 bases). The V and J ends lost 2 bases and 4 bases respectively, with 8 bases between them. This CDR3 comprises 13 residues. CDR1 and CDR2 from the germline V gene are LGHNT and FRNRAP. The CDR3 DNA sequence: TGTGCTAGTGGTTTGTTGGGGCTCTATGGCTACACCTTC. It is translated as CASGLLGLYGYTF.

This clonotype was counted at least ten times. The chain carries TRBV7-9 and TRBJ2-1; maybe TRBD2 (6 bases). The CDR3 sequence is 15 residues long. V dropped 5 bases and J dropped 8 bases, with 19 bases sitting between them. Germline V gives CDR1 SEHNR, CDR2 FQNEAQ (reference sequence). The CDR3, as DNA: TGTGCCAGCAGCCCCCCCGCGGGAATGAGGCATGAGCAGTTCTTC. Its protein product is CASSPPAGMRHEQFF.

In this sample, this clonotype turned up many times. J is TRBJ2-5 and V is TRBV28; D is uncertain. Germline-derived CDR1 and CDR2 are MDHEN and SYDVKM. The CDR3 has 15 amino acids. Trimming pared 3 bases from V and 1 base from J, leaving 12 bases between. The CDR3 region has the DNA TGTGCCAGCAGTTTCAGTAGGAAGCGCCAAGAGACCCAGTACTTC. This gives the protein CASSFSRKRQETQYF. Supplemented by reference TRBV28 and TRBJ2-5, the full variable domain reads DVKVTQSSRYLVKRTGEKVFLECVQDMDHENMFWYRQDPGLGLRLIYFSYDVKMKEKGDIPEGYSVSREKKERFSLILESASTNQTSMYLCASSFSRKRQETQYFGPGTRLLVL.

This clonotype was detected ten times or more. The rearrangement links TRBV7-9 to TRBJ2-1; 8 nucleotides agree with TRBD2. The junction had 6 bases not matched to a gene; V was cut back by 5 bases and J by 0 bases. In germline, CDR1 is SEHNR, CDR2 FQNEAQ (reference sequence). The CDR3 has 16 amino acids. Written as DNA, the CDR3 is TGTGCCAGCAGCCCCCAGCGGGGGCCCTCCTACAATGAGCAGTTCTTC. Translating gives CASSPQRGPSYNEQFF.

The chain couples TRBV11-2 to TRBJ2-5; D unclear. From germline, CDR1 is SGHAT and CDR2 FQNNGV. This CDR3 is 14 amino acids long. Trimming took 5 bases from V and 5 from J, leaving 15 bases between them. Here the CDR3 DNA reads TGTGCCAGCAGCCTCAACTTAGCTAGGGAGACCCAGTACTTC. It yields the protein CASSLNLARETQYF. The full variable domain, its missing parts supplied by reference TRBV11-2 and TRBJ2-5, is EAGVAQSPRYKIIEKRQSVAFWCNPISGHATLYWYQQILGQGPKLLIQFQNNGVVDDSQLPKDRFSAERLKGVDSTLKIQPAKLEDSAVYLCASSLNLARETQYFGPGTRLLVL.